The present T cell receptor beta chain was sequenced within a study of blood T cell repertoires in COVID-19. Across the whole study: Samples representing acute and convalescent COVID-19 were sourced from the United States, Italy and Spain. PBMCs, B-cell-depleted T cells, or T cells were the source of the cDNA or gDNA that made up the material.

Profiling relied on immunoSEQ multiplex PCR, and the TCRdb table lists in-frame clones only, not all of them. The table has over 20,000 clones, approximately 80% seen once; the top ten hold around 48%. V dropped 0 bases and J dropped 4 bases, with 12 bases sitting between them. CDR3 length: 15 residues. The V gene's germline CDR1 is LGHNA and CDR2 YSLEER. The chain couples TRBV4-3 to TRBJ1-1; D is undetermined. The sequencing input was peripheral blood. This TCR was recovered from a man between 65 and 85 years old with acute or convalescent COVID-19. CDR3 in amino acids: CASSQDLYSRTEAFF. The DNA for the CDR3 is TGCGCCAGCAGCCAAGATCTTTACAGCCGCACTGAAGCTTTCTTT.